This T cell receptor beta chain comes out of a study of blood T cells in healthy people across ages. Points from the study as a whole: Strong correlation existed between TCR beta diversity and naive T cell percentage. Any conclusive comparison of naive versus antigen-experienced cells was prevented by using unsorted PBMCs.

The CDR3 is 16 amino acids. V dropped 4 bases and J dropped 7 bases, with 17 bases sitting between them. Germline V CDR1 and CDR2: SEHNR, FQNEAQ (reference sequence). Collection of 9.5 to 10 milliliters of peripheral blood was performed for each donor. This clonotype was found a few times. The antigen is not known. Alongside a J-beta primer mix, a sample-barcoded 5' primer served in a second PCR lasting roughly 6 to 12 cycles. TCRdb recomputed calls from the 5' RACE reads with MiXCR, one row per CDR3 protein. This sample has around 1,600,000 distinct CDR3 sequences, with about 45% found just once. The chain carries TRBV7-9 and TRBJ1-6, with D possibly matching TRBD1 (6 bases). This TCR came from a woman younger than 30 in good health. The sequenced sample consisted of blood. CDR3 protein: CASSSIQGLLNSPLHF. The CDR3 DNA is TGTGCCAGCAGCTCTATACAGGGTTTGTTGAATTCACCCCTCCACTTT.